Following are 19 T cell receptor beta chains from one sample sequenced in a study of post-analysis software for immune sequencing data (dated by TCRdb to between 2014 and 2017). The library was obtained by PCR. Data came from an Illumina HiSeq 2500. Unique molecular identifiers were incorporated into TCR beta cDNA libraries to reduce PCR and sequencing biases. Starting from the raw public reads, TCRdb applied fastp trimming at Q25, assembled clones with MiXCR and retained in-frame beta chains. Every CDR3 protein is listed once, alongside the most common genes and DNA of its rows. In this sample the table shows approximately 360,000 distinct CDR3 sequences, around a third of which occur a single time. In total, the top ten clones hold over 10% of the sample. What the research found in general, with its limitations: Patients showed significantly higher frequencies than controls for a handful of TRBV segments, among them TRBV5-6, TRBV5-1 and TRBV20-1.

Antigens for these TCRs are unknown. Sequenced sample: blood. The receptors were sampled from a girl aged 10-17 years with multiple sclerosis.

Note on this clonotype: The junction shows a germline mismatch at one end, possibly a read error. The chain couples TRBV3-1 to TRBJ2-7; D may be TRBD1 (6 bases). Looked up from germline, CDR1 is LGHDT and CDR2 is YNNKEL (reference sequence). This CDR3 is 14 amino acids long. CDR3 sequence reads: CASSLRRDNYEQDF. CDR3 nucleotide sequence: TGTGCCAGCAGCCTCCGCCGGGACAACTACGAGCAGGACTTC.

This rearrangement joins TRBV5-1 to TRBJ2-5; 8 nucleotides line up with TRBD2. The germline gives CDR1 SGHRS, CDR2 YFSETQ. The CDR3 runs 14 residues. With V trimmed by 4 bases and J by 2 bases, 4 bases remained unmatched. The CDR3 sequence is CASSPGGVQETQYF. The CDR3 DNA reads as TGCGCCAGCAGCCCGGGAGGGGTACAAGAGACCCAGTACTTC.

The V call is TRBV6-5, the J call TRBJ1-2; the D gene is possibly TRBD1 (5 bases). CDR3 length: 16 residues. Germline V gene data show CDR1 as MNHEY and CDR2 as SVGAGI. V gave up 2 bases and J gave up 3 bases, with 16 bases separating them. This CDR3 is CASSYNTVRDDYGYTF. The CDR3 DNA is TGTGCCAGCAGTTACAACACCGTGAGGGACGACTATGGCTACACCTTC.

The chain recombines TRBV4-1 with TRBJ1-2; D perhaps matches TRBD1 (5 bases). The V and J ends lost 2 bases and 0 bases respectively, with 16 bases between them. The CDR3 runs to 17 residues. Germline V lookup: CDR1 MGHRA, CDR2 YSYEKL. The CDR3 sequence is CASSQLLAGLANYGYTF. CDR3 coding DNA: TGCGCCAGCAGCCAACTTCTAGCGGGACTAGCTAACTATGGCTACACCTTC.

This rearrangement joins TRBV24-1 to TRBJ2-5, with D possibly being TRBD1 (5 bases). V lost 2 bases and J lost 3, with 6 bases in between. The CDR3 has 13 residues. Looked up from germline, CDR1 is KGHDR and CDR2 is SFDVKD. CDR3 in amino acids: CATSDSTEETQYF. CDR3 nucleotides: TGTGCCACCAGTGATTCGACAGAAGAGACCCAGTACTTC.

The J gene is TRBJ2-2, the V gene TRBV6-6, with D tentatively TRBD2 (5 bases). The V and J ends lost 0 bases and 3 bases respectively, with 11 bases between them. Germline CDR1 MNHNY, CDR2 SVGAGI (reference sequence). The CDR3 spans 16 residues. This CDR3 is CASSYSREFDTGELFF. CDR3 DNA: TGTGCCAGCAGTTACTCGAGGGAGTTCGACACCGGGGAGCTGTTTTTT.

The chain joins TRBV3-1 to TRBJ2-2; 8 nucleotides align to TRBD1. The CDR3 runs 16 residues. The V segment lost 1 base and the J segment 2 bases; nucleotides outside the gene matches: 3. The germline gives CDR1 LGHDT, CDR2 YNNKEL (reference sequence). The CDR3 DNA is TGTGCCAGCAGCCAAGGACAGGGGTCTAACACCGGGGAGCTGTTTTTT. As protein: CASSQGQGSNTGELFF.

The CDR3 bases are TGTGCCAGCAGCCAAGACAGGGGACCACCCCTCCACTTT. Amino acids: CASSQDRGPPLHF. The rearrangement joins TRBV14 to TRBJ1-6; possible D gene TRBD1, 6 bases. CDR1 and CDR2 (germline): SGHDN, FVKESK. Trimming took 0 bases from V and 11 from J, leaving 8 bases between them. This CDR3 has 13 residues. The entire variable domain, with the rest obtained from reference TRBV14 and TRBJ1-6, is as follows: EAGVTQFPSHSVIEKGQTVTLRCDPISGHDNLYWYRRVMGKEIKFLLHFVKESKQDESGMPNNRFLAERTGGTYSTLKVQPAELEDSGVYFCASSQDRGPPLHFGNGTRLTVT.

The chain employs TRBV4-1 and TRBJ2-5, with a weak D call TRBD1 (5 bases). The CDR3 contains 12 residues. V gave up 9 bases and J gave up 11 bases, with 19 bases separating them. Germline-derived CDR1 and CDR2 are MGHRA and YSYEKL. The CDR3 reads CASLSWGNEQYF. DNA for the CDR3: TGCGCCAGTCTCTCGTGGGGCAATGAGCAGTACTTC.

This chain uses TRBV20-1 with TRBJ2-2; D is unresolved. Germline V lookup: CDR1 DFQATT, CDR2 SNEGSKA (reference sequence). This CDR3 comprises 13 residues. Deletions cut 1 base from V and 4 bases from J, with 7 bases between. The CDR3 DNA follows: TGCAGTGCTAGAGTCCACGGCACCGGGGAGCTGTTTTTT. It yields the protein CSARVHGTGELFF.

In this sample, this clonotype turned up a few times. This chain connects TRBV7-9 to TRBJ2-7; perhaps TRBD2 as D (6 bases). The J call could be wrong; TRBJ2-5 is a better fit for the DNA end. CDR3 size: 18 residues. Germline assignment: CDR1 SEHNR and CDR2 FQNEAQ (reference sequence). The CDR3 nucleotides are TGTGCCAGCAGCTTCGGAGGAATGCAGGAGGGTCCCTCCGAGACCCAGTACTTC. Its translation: CASSFGGMQEGPSETQYF.

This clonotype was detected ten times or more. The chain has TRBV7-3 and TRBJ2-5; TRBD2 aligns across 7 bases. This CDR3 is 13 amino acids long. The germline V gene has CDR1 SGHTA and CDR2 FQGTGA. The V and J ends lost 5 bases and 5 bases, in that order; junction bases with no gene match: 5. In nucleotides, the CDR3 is TGTGCCAGCAGCCCCTCCGGGGGGGAGACCCAGTACTTC. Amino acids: CASSPSGGETQYF.

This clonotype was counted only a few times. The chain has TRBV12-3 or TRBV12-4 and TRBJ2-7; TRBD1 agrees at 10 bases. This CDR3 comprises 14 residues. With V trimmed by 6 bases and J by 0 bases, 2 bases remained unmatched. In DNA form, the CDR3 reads TGTGCCAGCAGCGGACAGGGGGTCTCCTACGAGCAGTACTTC. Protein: CASSGQGVSYEQYF.

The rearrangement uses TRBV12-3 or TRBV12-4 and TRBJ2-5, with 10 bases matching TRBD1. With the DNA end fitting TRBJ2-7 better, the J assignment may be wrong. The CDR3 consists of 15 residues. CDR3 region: CASSAGTGDLDEQYF. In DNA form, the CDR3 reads TGTGCCAGCAGTGCCGGGACAGGGGACCTGGACGAGCAGTACTTC.

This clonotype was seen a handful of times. The CDR3, as DNA: TGTGCCAGCAGAAACGGGGATACAGTGAGCAATCAGCCCCAGCATTTT. Translation: CASRNGDTVSNQPQHF. The J gene is TRBJ1-5, the V gene TRBV6-6; D not resolved. Germline assignment: CDR1 MNHNY and CDR2 SVGAGI (reference sequence). This CDR3 contains 16 residues. The V and J ends lost 6 bases and 1 base respectively, with 16 bases between them.

In DNA form, the CDR3 reads TGTGCCAGCAGTCCGATTCGCTACGCGGGACTAGCGACCGGGGAGCTGTTTTTT. As protein: CASSPIRYAGLATGELFF. V is TRBV28 and J is TRBJ2-2; 10 bases fit TRBD2. With 5 bases clipped from V and 5 bases from J, the junction kept 14 bases outside the gene matches. The CDR3 spans 18 residues. Germline V CDR1 and CDR2: MDHEN, SYDVKM.

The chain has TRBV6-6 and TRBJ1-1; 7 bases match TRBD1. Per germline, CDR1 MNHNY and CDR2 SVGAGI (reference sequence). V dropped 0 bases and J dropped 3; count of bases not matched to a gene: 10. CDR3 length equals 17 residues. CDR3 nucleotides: TGTGCCAGCAGTTACTCGAGTGGGCAGGGGGTTTACACTGAAGCTTTCTTT. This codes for CASSYSSGQGVYTEAFF.

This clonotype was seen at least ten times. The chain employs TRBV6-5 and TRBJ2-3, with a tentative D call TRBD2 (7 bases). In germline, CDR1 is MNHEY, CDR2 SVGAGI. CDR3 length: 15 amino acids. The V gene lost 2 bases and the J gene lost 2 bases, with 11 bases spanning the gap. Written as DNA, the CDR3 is TGTGCCAGCAGTTACGGGGGGGCGAACACAGATACGCAGTATTTT. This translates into CASSYGGANTDTQYF.

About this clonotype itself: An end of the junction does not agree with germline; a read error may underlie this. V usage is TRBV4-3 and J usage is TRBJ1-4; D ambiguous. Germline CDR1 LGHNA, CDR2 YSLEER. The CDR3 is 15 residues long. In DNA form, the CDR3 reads TGCGCCAGCAACCAAGAAGGCTACAGTAATGAAAAACTGTTTTTT. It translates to CASNQEGYSNEKLFF.